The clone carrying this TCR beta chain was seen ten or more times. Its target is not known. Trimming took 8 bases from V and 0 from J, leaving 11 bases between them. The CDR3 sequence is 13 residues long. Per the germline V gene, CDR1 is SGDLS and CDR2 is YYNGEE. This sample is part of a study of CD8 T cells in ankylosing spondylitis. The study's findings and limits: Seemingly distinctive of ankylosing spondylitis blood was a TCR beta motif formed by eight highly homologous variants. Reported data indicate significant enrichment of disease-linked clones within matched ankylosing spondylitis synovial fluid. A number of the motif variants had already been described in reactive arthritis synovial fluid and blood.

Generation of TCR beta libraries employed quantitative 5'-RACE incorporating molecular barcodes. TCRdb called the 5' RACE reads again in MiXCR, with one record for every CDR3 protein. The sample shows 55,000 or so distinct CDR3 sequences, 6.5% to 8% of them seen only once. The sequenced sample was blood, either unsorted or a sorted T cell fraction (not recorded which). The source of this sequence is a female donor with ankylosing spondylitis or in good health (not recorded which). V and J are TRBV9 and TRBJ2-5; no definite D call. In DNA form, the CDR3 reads TGTGCCAGTCAGGTTACTTACCAAGAGACCCAGTACTTC. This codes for CASQVTYQETQYF.